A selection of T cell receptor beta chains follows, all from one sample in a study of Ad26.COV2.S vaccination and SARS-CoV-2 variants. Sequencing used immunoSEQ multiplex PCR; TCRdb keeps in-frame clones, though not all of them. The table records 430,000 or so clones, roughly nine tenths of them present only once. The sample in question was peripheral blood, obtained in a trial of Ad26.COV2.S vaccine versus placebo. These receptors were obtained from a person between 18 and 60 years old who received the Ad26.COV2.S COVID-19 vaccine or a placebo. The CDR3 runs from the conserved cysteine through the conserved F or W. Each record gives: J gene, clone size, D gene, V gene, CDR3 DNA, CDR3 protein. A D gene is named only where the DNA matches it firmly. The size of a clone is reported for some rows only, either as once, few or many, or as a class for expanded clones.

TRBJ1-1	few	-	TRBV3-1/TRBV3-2	TGTGCCAGCAGCCACAGGGGGAACACTGAAGCTTTCTTT	CASSHRGNTEAFF
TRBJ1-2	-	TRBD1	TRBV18	TGTGCCAGCTCACCGGGACAGGGGGATGTCTATGGCTACACCTTC	CASSPGQGDVYGYTF
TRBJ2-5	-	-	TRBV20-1	TGCAGTGCTAGTGCCCGGGAAGAGACCCAGTACTTC	CSASAREETQYF
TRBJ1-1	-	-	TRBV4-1	TGCGCCAGCAGCCACAGGACACGGAACACTGAAGCTTTCTTT	CASSHRTRNTEAFF
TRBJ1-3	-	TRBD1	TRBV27	TGTGCCAGCAGTCCATACAGGGGGCGAGGGGACACCATATATTTT	CASSPYRGRGDTIYF
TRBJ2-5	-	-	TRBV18	TGTGCCAGCTCGGGGGCAGACCCGGAGACCCAGTACTTC	CASSGADPETQYF
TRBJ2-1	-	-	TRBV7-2	TGTGCCAGCAGCCCTTCGTCCAGGTCCTACAATGAGCAGTTCTTC	CASSPSSRSYNEQFF
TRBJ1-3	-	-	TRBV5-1	TGCGCCAGCAGCTTGGTGTCAGGGGATGGAAACACCATATATTTT	CASSLVSGDGNTIYF
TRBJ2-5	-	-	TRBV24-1	TGTGCCACCAGTGATGGGACAAGGGAGACCCAGTACTTC	CATSDGTRETQYF
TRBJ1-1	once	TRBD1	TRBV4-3	TGCGCCAGCAGCCAAGCCGGGACAGGGGGCACTGAAGCTTTCTTT	CASSQAGTGGTEAFF
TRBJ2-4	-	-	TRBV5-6	TGTGCCAGCAGTTCGCAAGGGACCAAAAACATTCAGTACTTC	CASSSQGTKNIQYF
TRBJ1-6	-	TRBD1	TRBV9	TGTGCCAGCAGCGTTGGGACAGGGAATTCACCCCTCCACTTT	CASSVGTGNSPLHF
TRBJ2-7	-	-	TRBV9	TGTGCCAGCGGTAAGGGCTACGAGCAGTACTTC	CASGKGYEQYF
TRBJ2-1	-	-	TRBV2	TGTGCCAGCAGTGCGAATGGGCCCAATGAGCAGTTCTTC	CASSANGPNEQFF
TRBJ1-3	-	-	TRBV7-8	TGTGCCAGCAGCCAGACAGTGGGAAACACCATATATTTT	CASSQTVGNTIYF
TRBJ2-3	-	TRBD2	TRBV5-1	TGCGCCAGCAGCCCGGGGGGGGGAACAGATACGCAGTATTTT	CASSPGGGTDTQYF
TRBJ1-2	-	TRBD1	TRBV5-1	TGCGCCAGCAGCCCCGCGACAGGGGGCTTCTATGGCTACACCTTC	CASSPATGGFYGYTF
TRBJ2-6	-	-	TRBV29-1	TGCAGCGTGGACACCTCTGGGGCCAACGTCCTGACTTTC	CSVDTSGANVLTF
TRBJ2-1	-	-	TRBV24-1	TGTGCCACCAGTGATTTTAAGTATCAGGATGAGCAGTTCTTC	CATSDFKYQDEQFF
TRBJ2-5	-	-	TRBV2	TGTGCCAGCGGCAGGGCGTACCAAGAGACCCAGTACTTC	CASGRAYQETQYF
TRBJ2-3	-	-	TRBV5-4	TGTGCCAGCAGCTTGGATAGATTTACAGATACGCAGTATTTT	CASSLDRFTDTQYF
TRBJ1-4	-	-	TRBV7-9	TGTGCCAGCAGCTTAGGCAGGGCTGAAAAACTGTTTTTT	CASSLGRAEKLFF
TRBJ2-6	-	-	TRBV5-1	TGCGCCAGCAGTCAGGGTTCTGGGGCCAACGTCCTGACTTTC	CASSQGSGANVLTF
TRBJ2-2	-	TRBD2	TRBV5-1	TGCGCCAGCAGCCCCTCCCCGAGCGGGAGTGACACCGGGGAGCTGTTTTTT	CASSPSPSGSDTGELFF
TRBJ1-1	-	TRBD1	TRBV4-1	TGCGCCAGCAGCCACCGACAGGGGGGGTGGGAAGCTTTCTTT	CASSHRQGGWEAFF
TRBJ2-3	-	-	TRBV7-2	TGTGCCAGCAGCCCGGGGTTCTCGACAGATACGCAGTATTTT	CASSPGFSTDTQYF
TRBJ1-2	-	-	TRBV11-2	TGTGCCAGCAGCCCCGGACAGACCTATGGCTACACCTTC	CASSPGQTYGYTF
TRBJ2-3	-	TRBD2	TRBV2	TGTGCCACCGAGTCGCGGGAGGGCACAGATACGCAGTATTTT	CATESREGTDTQYF
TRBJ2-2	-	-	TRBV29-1	TGCAGCGTTGAAGCTGACGGGAGACAGGGTCCCGGGGAGCTGTTTTTT	CSVEADGRQGPGELFF
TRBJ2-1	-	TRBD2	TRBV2	TGTGCCAGCAGTGTTAGCGGGGGGTTCTCCTACAATGAGCAGTTCTTC	CASSVSGGFSYNEQFF
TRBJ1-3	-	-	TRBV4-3	TGCGCCAGCAGCCAAAATGGTTGGACCCTCCCTGGAAACACCATATATTTT	CASSQNGWTLPGNTIYF
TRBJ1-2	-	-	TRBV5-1	TGCGCCAGCAGTTCGACGGAGAACTATGGCTACACCTTC	CASSSTENYGYTF
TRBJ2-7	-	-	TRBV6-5	TGTGCCAGCGGGGAGGCACCCTCCTACGAGCAGTACTTC	CASGEAPSYEQYF
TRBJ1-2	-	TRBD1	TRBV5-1	TGCGCCAGCAGCGATACCGGGACAGGAAACTATGGCTACACCTTC	CASSDTGTGNYGYTF
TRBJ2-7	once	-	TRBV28	TGTGCCAGCAGTCCCCTATTCGGAGGGAAAGCCTACGAGCAGTACTTC	CASSPLFGGKAYEQYF
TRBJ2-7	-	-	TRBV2	TGTGCCAGCAGACCAATGGGCTACGAGCAGTACTTC	CASRPMGYEQYF
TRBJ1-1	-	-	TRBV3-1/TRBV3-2	TGTGCCAGCAGCCAACAGTGGGCAGACGGTGAAGCTTTCTTT	CASSQQWADGEAFF
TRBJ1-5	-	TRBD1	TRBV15	TGTGCCACCACCGACAGGGCTGGGGGCCAGCCCCAGCATTTT	CATTDRAGGQPQHF
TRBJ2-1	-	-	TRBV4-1	TGCGCCAGCAGCCCATGGGAGGAGACGTACAATGAGCAGTTCTTC	CASSPWEETYNEQFF
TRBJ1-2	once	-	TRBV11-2	TGTGCCAGCAGCTTTTCTCCTTCACATAACTATGGCTACACCTTC	CASSFSPSHNYGYTF
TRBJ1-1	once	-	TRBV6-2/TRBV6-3	TGTGCCAGCAGTATGGGCACTGAAGCTTTCTTT	CASSMGTEAFF
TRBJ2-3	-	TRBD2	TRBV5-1	TGCGCCAGCAGCTCTAGCCCTCTAGCGGGAGGGACAGATACGCAGTATTTT	CASSSSPLAGGTDTQYF
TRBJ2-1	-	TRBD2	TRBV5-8	TGTGCCAGCAGCGGAAGCGGGACCGCGTCCTACAATGAGCAGTTCTTC	CASSGSGTASYNEQFF
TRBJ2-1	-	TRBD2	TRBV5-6	TGTGCCAGCAGGACCCTAGCGGGGGCAGGGAATGAGCAGTTCTTC	CASRTLAGAGNEQFF
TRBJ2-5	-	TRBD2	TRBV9	TGTGCCAGCAGCTACACTAGCGGGGGGGAACAAGAGACCCAGTACTTC	CASSYTSGGEQETQYF
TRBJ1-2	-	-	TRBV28	TGTGCCACCCCCGGGGAGGGTGGCTACACCTTC	CATPGEGGYTF
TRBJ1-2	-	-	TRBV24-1	TGTGCCACCAAGGGGAATAACTATGGCTACACCTTC	CATKGNNYGYTF